This entry concerns a single T cell receptor beta chain. Its specificity is unknown. The data derive from a study of shared clonotypes between healthy human individuals. This CDR3 has 13 amino acids. Per the germline V gene, CDR1 is MDHEN and CDR2 is SYDVKM. The ends were cut back, 6 bases at V and 1 base at J, with 7 bases in the middle. The assay was immunoSEQ multiplex PCR, and TCRdb's table has in-frame clones only and misses some. This sample has approximately 710,000 clones; roughly 88% occur once, and the top ten carry 34%. Findings and caveats of the study: Exclusively blood specimens were collected; tissue repertoires likely differ. Clonotypes that were shared across four donors made up around 5% of naive CD4 clonotypes.

This receptor was obtained from a young man in good health. Some clones in this sample may be carry-over from other donors' samples. This chain connects TRBV28 to TRBJ1-5, with D uncertain. The sequenced sample was memory CD8+ T cells from PBMCs. Noted subset: CD45RO+ cells pooled with CCR7-negative TemRA cells. For the CDR3, the DNA is TGTGCCAGCAGCAGTGTGAGCAATCAGCCCCAGCATTTT. Protein sequence: CASSSVSNQPQHF. The entire variable domain, with the rest obtained from reference TRBV28 and TRBJ1-5, is as follows: DVKVTQSSRYLVKRTGEKVFLECVQDMDHENMFWYRQDPGLGLRLIYFSYDVKMKEKGDIPEGYSVSREKKERFSLILESASTNQTSMYLCASSSVSNQPQHFGDGTRLSIL.